This T cell receptor beta chain stems from a study of cytomegalovirus exposure and HLA in healthy donors. The study ran its PCR with 60 Vbeta and 13 Jbeta primers. Method: immunoSEQ multiplex PCR; TCRdb's copy keeps in-frame clones and lacks some. Among about 150,000 clones listed, 75% to 90% were seen once. CDR3 length: 14 residues. The V gene's germline CDR1 is SEHNR and CDR2 FQNEAQ (reference sequence). V was clipped by 1 base and J by 4 bases, with 10 bases between them. The rearrangement joins TRBV7-9 to TRBJ1-1; D ambiguous. The clonotype was recovered from a male donor in good health and CMV-seronegative. Material: PBMCs. CDR3 coding DNA: TGTGCCAGCAGCTTAGTCCTTACTTCCACTGAAGCTTTCTTT. Its protein product is CASSLVLTSTEAFF.